Below, 20 T cell receptor beta chains from the same sample are listed, as sequenced in a study of blood T cell repertoires in COVID-19. Sequencing used immunoSEQ multiplex PCR; TCRdb keeps in-frame clones, though not all of them. Altogether around 56,000 clones are present, 73% being singletons, with the ten largest covering less than 20%. Sequencing was performed on peripheral blood. These receptors all stem from a woman between 45 and 60 years old with active or convalescent COVID-19.

V is TRBV7-9 and J is TRBJ2-2; D gene ambiguous. V lost 5 bases and J lost 4, with 14 bases in between. The CDR3 extends over 15 amino acids. Germline CDR1 reads SEHNR; CDR2 reads FQNEAQ (reference sequence). The CDR3 loop reads CASSPHRAGTGELFF. For the CDR3, the DNA is TGTGCCAGCAGCCCCCATCGCGCAGGCACCGGGGAGCTGTTTTTT.

The chain links TRBV5-4 to TRBJ2-1; TRBD2 agrees at 7 bases. Germline-derived CDR1 and CDR2 are SGHNT and YYREEE (reference sequence). V was clipped by 4 bases and J by 4 bases; unmatched bases: 11. This CDR3 spans 16 amino acids. CDR3 sequence: CASSQVRLAAYNEQFF. As DNA, the CDR3 is TGTGCCAGCAGCCAGGTCAGGCTAGCGGCTTACAATGAGCAGTTCTTC.

The chain links TRBV2 to TRBJ1-1; D is undetermined. The CDR3 covers 16 residues. The germline V and J ends were trimmed by 3 bases and 0 bases, with 14 bases remaining between them. Per the germline V gene, CDR1 is SNHLY and CDR2 is FYNNEI. The DNA for the CDR3 is TGTGCCAGCAGTGATACGGAGAACTCCTTGAACACTGAAGCTTTCTTT. This sequence encodes CASSDTENSLNTEAFF.

This clone was detected once. The rearrangement joins TRBV3-1 (or the pseudogene TRBV3-2) to TRBJ2-6, with D tentatively TRBD2 (5 bases). The V gene lost 0 bases and the J gene lost 5 bases, with 5 bases spanning the gap. The CDR3 runs to 14 residues. Germline V gives CDR1 LGHDT, CDR2 YNNKEL (reference sequence). The CDR3 region is CASSQEDWANVLTF. The CDR3, as DNA: TGTGCCAGCAGCCAAGAGGACTGGGCCAACGTCCTGACTTTC.

The chain uses TRBV5-1 and TRBJ2-7, with D perhaps matching TRBD2 (6 bases). Trimming took 1 base from V and 4 from J, leaving 9 bases between them. Looked up from germline, CDR1 is SGHRS and CDR2 is YFSETQ. The CDR3 is 13 residues long. The CDR3 DNA reads TGCGCCAGCAGCTTGACGGGAGCTTACGAGCAGTACTTC. Its protein is CASSLTGAYEQYF.

There are a few counts of this clone. The chain uses TRBV30 and TRBJ1-1; possible D gene TRBD1, 5 bases. Trimming left V 3 bases short and J 7 bases short, with 15 bases between. Germline loops: CDR1 GTSNPN, CDR2 SVGIG (reference sequence). There are 13 residues in the CDR3. CDR3 nucleotide sequence: TGTGCCTGGAGAGCCCGGAGAACAGGTGAAGCTTTCTTT. Translating it yields CAWRARRTGEAFF.

In this sample, this clone turned up a few times. The V call is TRBV28, the J call TRBJ2-7; 8 positions agree with TRBD1. The germline gives CDR1 MDHEN, CDR2 SYDVKM. The CDR3 is made up of 13 amino acids. The V and J ends lost 5 bases and 5 bases, in that order; junction bases with no gene match: 5. The CDR3 DNA reads as TGTGCCAGCAGTATGGACAGGGACCACGAGCAGTACTTC. As protein: CASSMDRDHEQYF.

Only one count was recorded for this clone. The chain employs TRBV19 and TRBJ2-7; maybe TRBD2 (5 bases). The CDR3 is 13 residues long. The V and J ends lost 2 bases and 0 bases respectively, with 5 bases between them. Germline lookup yields CDR1 LNHDA and CDR2 SQIVND (reference sequence). The CDR3 reads CASSISGSYEQYF. CDR3 sequence (DNA): TGTGCCAGTAGTATAAGCGGCTCCTACGAGCAGTACTTC. Complete variable domain (other parts from reference TRBV19 and TRBJ2-7): DGGITQSPKYLFRKEGQNVTLSCEQNLNHDAMYWYRQDPGQGLRLIYYSQIVNDFQKGDIAEGYSVSREKKESFPLTVTSAQKNPTAFYLCASSISGSYEQYFGPGTRLTVT.

This clone has just one count. The chain links TRBV29-1 to TRBJ1-1; TRBD1 is a possible D gene (6 bases). V was shortened by 2 bases and J by 7 bases, with 14 bases between the two germline ends. In germline, CDR1 is SQVTM, CDR2 ANQGSEA. The CDR3 runs 13 residues. DNA for the CDR3: TGCAGCGTTGAAACAGGGACGAATTATGAAGCTTTCTTT. Amino acids: CSVETGTNYEAFF.

The gene calls are TRBV7-6 and TRBJ2-5; D gene uncertain. Germline-derived CDR1 and CDR2 are SGHVS and FNYEAQ. The CDR3 consists of 13 residues. The V end was cut by 1 base, the J end by 5 bases, with 8 bases between. The CDR3 spells CASSLVRRETQYF. The CDR3 DNA sequence: TGTGCCAGCAGCTTAGTACGCAGGGAGACCCAGTACTTC.

CDR3: CASSSAAGSSYEQYF. The DNA of the CDR3 is TGTGCCAGCAGCTCGGCGGCGGGGAGCTCCTACGAGCAGTACTTC. The chain has TRBV7-6 and TRBJ2-7; D possibly corresponds to TRBD2 (6 bases). CDR1 is SGHVS and CDR2 is FNYEAQ in the germline V gene. The V and J ends lost 4 bases and 0 bases respectively, with 13 bases between them. The CDR3 is 15 residues long.

The rearrangement uses TRBV10-2 and TRBJ2-4; D might be TRBD2 (6 bases). Germline CDR1 reads WSHSY; CDR2 reads SAAADI. Trimming shortened V by 3 bases and J by 0 bases, and 12 bases separated the two germline ends. The CDR3 spans 16 residues. The CDR3, as DNA: TGCGCCAGCAGTGATAGGCGGGGACTAGCCAAAAACATTCAGTACTTC. It translates to CASSDRRGLAKNIQYF.

The chain recombines TRBV5-1 with TRBJ1-1; a weak D match, TRBD1 (6 bases). Trimming shortened V by 1 base and J by 11 bases, and 18 bases separated the two germline ends. The CDR3 is 14 amino acids. The germline V gene encodes CDR1 SGHRS and CDR2 YFSETQ. The CDR3 nucleotides are TGCGCCAGCAGCTTGCGACTACCAGGGGTAGGTGCTTTCTTT. It encodes CASSLRLPGVGAFF.

There are a few counts of this clone. V usage is TRBV19 and J usage is TRBJ2-2, with 9 bases that match TRBD1. Unmatched junction bases numbered 5, after V lost 7 bases and J lost 5 bases. There are 14 residues in the CDR3. Looked up from germline, CDR1 is LNHDA and CDR2 is SQIVND (reference sequence). CDR3 nucleotides: TGTGCCAGTAAGGAACAGGGGGCAACCGGGGAGCTGTTTTTT. Amino acid sequence: CASKEQGATGELFF.

The CDR3 coding sequence is TGTGCCAGTAGTACAGGGGGCTCGTCCTACGAGCAGTACTTC. Protein: CASSTGGSSYEQYF. V is TRBV19 and J is TRBJ2-7; the match to TRBD1 covers 8 bases. Germline CDR1 LNHDA, CDR2 SQIVND (reference sequence). CDR3 length: 14 residues. Trimming cost V 4 bases and J 1 base; bases outside gene matches: 3.

The rearrangement links TRBV18 to TRBJ1-1; tentative D call: TRBD1 (5 bases). CDR1 is KGHSH and CDR2 is LQKENI in the germline V gene. The CDR3 length is 17 residues. Trimming pared 2 bases from V and 1 base from J, leaving 17 bases between. The CDR3 DNA follows: TGTGCCAGCTCACCAGGTGTAATAGGGGTCAAGAACACTGAAGCTTTCTTT. Translation gives CASSPGVIGVKNTEAFF.

V usage is TRBV5-1 and J usage is TRBJ2-3, with 7 bases lining up with TRBD1. This CDR3 has 15 amino acids. In germline, CDR1 is SGHRS, CDR2 YFSETQ. V gave up 0 bases and J gave up 3 bases; unmatched junction bases: 4. CDR3 in DNA: TGCGCCAGCAGCTTGGACAGGGGATTGACAGATACGCAGTATTTT. Encoded protein: CASSLDRGLTDTQYF.

This clone came up a few times. This sequence joins TRBV19 and TRBJ2-5, with TRBD1 matching over 9 bases. Germline V gives CDR1 LNHDA, CDR2 SQIVND (reference sequence). The CDR3 extends over 16 amino acids. The V segment lost 6 bases and the J segment 5 bases; nucleotides outside the gene matches: 13. The CDR3 DNA sequence: TGTGCCAGTAGCTACGCGGCGGGACAGGGATACGAGACCCAGTACTTC. Residues: CASSYAAGQGYETQYF.

This chain links TRBV6-4 with TRBJ1-5, with D tentatively TRBD1 (5 bases). The CDR3 spans 14 residues. Per germline, CDR1 MRHNA and CDR2 SNTAGT. The V end was cut by 2 bases, the J end by 3 bases, with 8 bases between. This chain's CDR3 is CASSDGGYNQPQHF. CDR3 sequence (DNA): TGTGCCAGCAGTGACGGGGGGTACAATCAGCCCCAGCATTTT.

This sequence joins TRBV5-5 and TRBJ2-7; 13 nucleotides match TRBD2. This CDR3 is built from 14 residues. Germline V gene lookup returns CDR1 SGHKS and CDR2 YYEKEE (reference sequence). V lost 4 bases and J lost 6; bases outside the gene matches: 4. The CDR3 sequence is CASSRTSGRGEQYF. CDR3 DNA: TGTGCCAGCAGCCGTACTAGCGGGAGGGGCGAGCAGTACTTC.